This TCR beta chain was documented in a study of shared clonotypes between healthy human individuals. A note on this clone: Distinct nucleotide sequences in the sample also encode this CDR3.

This table comes from immunoSEQ multiplex PCR, and its TCRdb copy is limited to in-frame clones, with some not included. The data show a few million clones, around 94% seen once. The germline CDR1 and CDR2 sequences are DFQATT and SNEGSKA (reference sequence). This CDR3 has 11 amino acids. V dropped 3 bases and J dropped 2 bases, with 4 bases sitting between them. The chain couples TRBV20-1 to TRBJ2-5; D uncertain. The source material was naive CD4+ T cells sorted from blood. Documented subset: CD45RA+ positively selected. This receptor was taken from a man younger than 35 in good health. This CDR3 reads CSARAQETQYF. The DNA for the CDR3 is TGCAGTGCTAGGGCGCAAGAGACCCAGTACTTC.